The sequence of this T cell receptor (beta chain) was determined in a study of cytomegalovirus exposure and HLA in healthy donors. Study results and limitations: Further analysis, carried out later, found HLA-associated TCR beta chains more clonally expanded than equally common other chains. The classifier was said to identify cytomegalovirus status with high specificity and sensitivity. TCR beta V segments were, for the most part, productive about 87% or about 30% of the time in an earlier analysis.

This CDR3 is built from 16 residues. V dropped 5 bases and J dropped 0; count of bases not matched to a gene: 5. The V gene's germline CDR1 is KGHSH and CDR2 LQKENI. The PCR was carried out with 60 Vbeta primers and 13 Jbeta primers. TCRdb's copy holds only in-frame clones and misses some; the assay was immunoSEQ multiplex PCR. The sample lists 64,000 or so clones; approximately 70% were seen once. Concerning this clone: Antigen: not known.

The V call is TRBV18, the J call TRBJ1-4, with 8 bases lining up with TRBD1. The receptor comes from a woman between 45 and 65 years old in good health and CMV-seropositive. The sample taken for sequencing was PBMCs. CDR3 coding DNA: TGTGCCAGCTCAACCAGACAGGGGACAACTAATGAAAAACTGTTTTTT. Protein: CASSTRQGTTNEKLFF. The full variable domain, completed using reference TRBV18 and TRBJ1-4, is NAGVMQNPRHLVRRRGQEARLRCSPMKGHSHVYWYRQLPEEGLKFMVYLQKENIIDESGMPKERFSAEFPKEGPSILRIQQVVRGDSAAYFCASSTRQGTTNEKLFFGSGTQLSVL.